What follows are 26 T cell receptor beta chains derived from one specimen sequenced in a study of fetal regulatory T cell absence and autoimmunity. Sequencing was performed with immunoSEQ multiplex PCR; in TCRdb, only in-frame clones are kept and a portion is missing. The data contain just over 45,000 clones, about 79% of them singletons. Sample: cord blood. All receptors derive from a newborn boy with IPEX syndrome.

V and J are TRBV7-2 and TRBJ2-2, with 13 bases aligning to TRBD2. The germline V gene encodes CDR1 SGHTA and CDR2 FQGNSA. The CDR3 has 18 amino acids. The J segment lost 6 bases and the V segment lost 2 bases, leaving 9 bases of the junction unmatched. CDR3 sequence: CASSLRLAGGLGPGELFF. DNA of the CDR3: TGTGCCAGCAGCTTAAGACTAGCGGGAGGCCTCGGGCCCGGGGAGCTGTTTTTT. The full variable domain, its missing parts supplied by reference TRBV7-2 and TRBJ2-2, is GAGVSQSPSNKVTEKGKDVELRCDPISGHTALYWYRQSLGQGLEFLIYFQGNSAPDKSGLPSDRFSAERTGGSVSTLTIQRTQQEDSAVYLCASSLRLAGGLGPGELFFGEGSRLTVL.

This clone has more than one count but fewer than ten. This sequence joins TRBV5-1 and TRBJ1-1; no clear D gene. The ends were cut back, 0 bases at V and 3 bases at J, with 3 bases in the middle. The CDR3 runs 12 residues. CDR1 and CDR2 (germline): SGHRS, YFSETQ. Here the CDR3 reads CASSLEDTEAFF. In DNA, the CDR3 is TGCGCCAGCAGCTTGGAGGACACTGAAGCTTTCTTT.

The chain has TRBV9 and TRBJ2-7; tentatively, D is TRBD1 or TRBD2 (5 bases each). Trimming pared 4 bases from V and 0 bases from J, leaving 11 bases between. Per germline, CDR1 SGDLS and CDR2 YYNGEE. The CDR3 runs to 14 residues. CDR3: CASSPRDGSYEQYF. The CDR3 coding sequence is TGTGCCAGCAGCCCTCGGGACGGCTCCTACGAGCAGTACTTC.

The sample holds a few counts of this clone. The chain carries TRBV19 and TRBJ1-5; a weak D match, TRBD1 (5 bases). This CDR3 has 14 amino acids. Germline V gives CDR1 LNHDA, CDR2 SQIVND (reference sequence). V lost 1 base to trimming and J lost 2 bases, with 6 bases between them. CDR3 DNA sequence: TGTGCCAGTAGTATAGCCAGGGGCAATCAGCCCCAGCATTTT. It encodes CASSIARGNQPQHF.

The chain combines TRBV5-1 with TRBJ2-7, with D perhaps assigned TRBD1 or TRBD2 (5 bases each). The V and J ends lost 8 bases and 0 bases respectively, with 15 bases between them. CDR1 and CDR2 (germline): SGHRS, YFSETQ. This CDR3 contains 14 residues. CDR3 in amino acids: CASCPGTVSYEQYF. The DNA for the CDR3 is TGCGCCAGTTGCCCCGGGACGGTCTCCTACGAGCAGTACTTC.

The chain couples TRBV6-5 to TRBJ2-7; D is perhaps TRBD1 (6 bases). CDR3 size: 15 residues. The V gene's germline CDR1 is MNHEY and CDR2 SVGAGI. Deletions cut 0 bases from V and 2 bases from J, with 11 bases between. For the CDR3, the DNA is TGTGCCAGCAGTTACTCGGCCGGGACAACCTACGAGCAGTACTTC. The encoded protein is CASSYSAGTTYEQYF.

Here the CDR3 DNA reads TGTGCCAGCAGCTCTATCGGGGGCACAGATACGCAGTATTTT. This translates into CASSSIGGTDTQYF. The J gene is TRBJ2-3, the V gene TRBV7-8, with D tentatively TRBD2 (5 bases). CDR3 size: 14 residues. CDR1 and CDR2 from the germline V gene are SGHVS and FQNEAQ. Trimming stripped 4 bases from V and 1 base from J, with 9 bases between.

The chain has TRBV4-1 and TRBJ1-2; D not certain. This CDR3 region has 16 residues. The germline V gene encodes CDR1 MGHRA and CDR2 YSYEKL. The germline V and J ends were trimmed by 3 bases and 3 bases, with 17 bases remaining between them. The CDR3 nucleotides read TGCGCCAGCAGCCAGGCCGAGGAGAGGCGGGACTATGGCTACACCTTC. Translated: CASSQAEERRDYGYTF.

This chain joins TRBV11-3 and TRBJ2-1; a weak D match, TRBD2 (6 bases). The V gene's germline CDR1 is SGHNT and CDR2 YENEEA. V gave up 5 bases and J gave up 1 base, with 9 bases separating them. CDR3 length: 14 amino acids. The CDR3 here is CASSKGLSYNEQFF. The CDR3 DNA reads as TGTGCCAGCAGCAAAGGACTATCCTACAATGAGCAGTTCTTC. Full variable domain (remainder filled in from reference TRBV11-3 and TRBJ2-1): EAGVVQSPRYKIIEKKQPVAFWCNPISGHNTLYWYLQNLGQGPELLIRYENEEAVDDSQLPKDRFSAERLKGVDSTLKIQPAELGDSAVYLCASSKGLSYNEQFFGPGTRLTVL.

This clone was seen a single time. The gene calls are TRBV7-2 and TRBJ2-3, with a possible D match to TRBD2 (7 bases). In germline, CDR1 is SGHTA, CDR2 FQGNSA. The CDR3 consists of 15 residues. The V end lost 7 bases, the J end lost 3 bases, and 17 bases lay between the germline ends. In DNA form, the CDR3 reads TGTGCCAGCACCCTATGGGGGGGGCGAACAGATACGCAGTATTTT. This encodes CASTLWGGRTDTQYF.

The V gene is TRBV11-2, the J gene TRBJ2-1; no definite D call. CDR1 is SGHAT, CDR2 FQNNGV, per germline. The length of the CDR3 is 16 residues. Trimming cost V 0 bases and J 2 bases, with 11 bases left between them. The CDR3, as DNA: TGTGCCAGCAGCTTAGATACCAGCCCAACCTACAATGAGCAGTTCTTC. It codes for CASSLDTSPTYNEQFF. Full variable domain (missing parts from reference TRBV11-2 and TRBJ2-1): EAGVAQSPRYKIIEKRQSVAFWCNPISGHATLYWYQQILGQGPKLLIQFQNNGVVDDSQLPKDRFSAERLKGVDSTLKIQPAKLEDSAVYLCASSLDTSPTYNEQFFGPGTRLTVL.

This sequence joins TRBV4-1 and TRBJ2-7; 8 bases match TRBD2. CDR3 length: 15 amino acids. CDR1 is MGHRA, CDR2 YSYEKL, per germline. Trimming cost V 4 bases and J 3 bases; bases outside gene matches: 8. In DNA, the CDR3 is TGCGCCAGCAGCCTAAACGGGGGGGCCTTCTACGAGCAGTACTTC. This gives the protein CASSLNGGAFYEQYF.

The V gene is TRBV9, the J gene TRBJ2-7; 7 nucleotides match TRBD2. CDR1 and CDR2 (germline): SGDLS, YYNGEE. The length of the CDR3 is 13 residues. The trim removed 4 bases at V and 6 bases at J, leaving 7 bases unmatched. Written as DNA, the CDR3 is TGTGCCAGCAGCCCTGGACTAGTGGGCGAGCAGTACTTC. The encoded protein is CASSPGLVGEQYF.

The gene calls are TRBV4-1 and TRBJ2-1; D is ambiguous. Trimming stripped 1 base from V and 3 bases from J, with 13 bases between. CDR1 is MGHRA, CDR2 YSYEKL, per germline. The CDR3 totals 16 residues. The CDR3: CASSQAPWADYNEQFF. The DNA for the CDR3 is TGCGCCAGCAGCCAAGCCCCTTGGGCCGACTACAATGAGCAGTTCTTC.

The chain is built from TRBV5-1 and TRBJ2-3; D is possibly TRBD1 (5 bases). CDR1 is SGHRS, CDR2 YFSETQ, per germline. V lost 0 bases and J lost 0, with 11 bases in between. CDR3 length: 16 amino acids. The CDR3 reads CASSLAPTGSTDTQYF. The CDR3 DNA reads TGCGCCAGCAGCTTGGCCCCAACAGGTAGCACAGATACGCAGTATTTT.

This chain joins TRBV14 and TRBJ1-4, with D perhaps matching TRBD1 (5 bases). Per germline, CDR1 SGHDN and CDR2 FVKESK. This CDR3 contains 16 residues. Trimming shortened V by 0 bases and J by 4 bases, and 12 bases separated the two germline ends. CDR3 residues: CASSQDESQGNEKLFF. CDR3 nucleotide sequence: TGTGCCAGCAGCCAAGATGAATCGCAGGGTAATGAAAAACTGTTTTTT.

V gene TRBV5-4 combines with J gene TRBJ1-5, with D unresolved. CDR1 and CDR2 (germline): SGHNT, YYREEE (reference sequence). The CDR3 extends over 13 amino acids. Trimming took off 0 bases at V and 1 base at J, with 2 bases between the two ends. This CDR3 is CASSLDSNQPQHF. The DNA of the CDR3 is TGTGCCAGCAGCTTGGACAGCAATCAGCCCCAGCATTTT.

This clone appeared a few times. The V and J genes are TRBV19 and TRBJ2-7; perhaps D is TRBD1 or TRBD2 (5 bases each). CDR3 length: 13 amino acids. The V gene's germline CDR1 is LNHDA and CDR2 SQIVND (reference sequence). V lost 5 bases and J 7 bases, leaving 15 bases between the germline ends. CDR3 residues: CASSLGASGEQYF. In DNA form, the CDR3 reads TGTGCCAGTAGTCTCGGGGCCTCAGGAGAGCAGTACTTC. Using reference TRBV19 and TRBJ2-7 for the parts outside the CDR3, the full variable domain is DGGITQSPKYLFRKEGQNVTLSCEQNLNHDAMYWYRQDPGQGLRLIYYSQIVNDFQKGDIAEGYSVSREKKESFPLTVTSAQKNPTAFYLCASSLGASGEQYFGPGTRLTVT.

This clone came up once. The chain uses TRBV5-1 and TRBJ2-3; D uncertain. CDR3 size: 13 residues. Trimming stripped 3 bases from V and 6 bases from J, with 11 bases between. Germline V gene data show CDR1 as SGHRS and CDR2 as YFSETQ. CDR3 protein: CASSSVAGDTQYF. Written as DNA, the CDR3 is TGCGCCAGCAGCTCCGTGGCTGGCGATACGCAGTATTTT.

V and J are TRBV6-5 and TRBJ2-1; D may be TRBD2 (6 bases). The germline V and J ends were trimmed by 6 bases and 7 bases, with 10 bases remaining between them. The CDR3 covers 12 residues. Germline loops: CDR1 MNHEY, CDR2 SVGAGI. The CDR3 DNA sequence: TGTGCCAGCAGCCGGGGGAGGAATGAGCAGTTCTTC. It is translated as CASSRGRNEQFF.

The chain carries TRBV6-5 and TRBJ1-2; TRBD1 matches at 7 bases. The CDR3 sequence is 15 residues long. Per germline, CDR1 MNHEY and CDR2 SVGAGI. The V and J ends lost 5 bases and 2 bases, in that order; junction bases with no gene match: 8. DNA of the CDR3: TGTGCCAGCAGTAGGACTGACAGGGTCAACTATGGCTACACCTTC. It is translated as CASSRTDRVNYGYTF.

This clone showed up just once. The chain combines TRBV27 with TRBJ1-2; 8 bases match TRBD1. The V segment lost 1 base and the J segment 0 bases; nucleotides outside the gene matches: 7. The CDR3 extends over 17 amino acids. Germline V gene lookup returns CDR1 MNHEY and CDR2 SMNVEV (reference sequence). CDR3 DNA: TGTGCCAGCAGTTTATGGTCGGCAGGGGGCGCTAACTATGGCTACACCTTC. It is translated as CASSLWSAGGANYGYTF.

A single count supports this clone. The chain uses TRBV21-1 and TRBJ2-7. TRBV21-1 is listed as a pseudogene. There are 14 residues in the CDR3. The CDR3 region has the DNA TGTGCCAGCAGCAAAGAAGGGAAAGCCTACGAGCAGTACTTC. As protein: CASSKEGKAYEQYF.

The chain recombines TRBV7-6 with TRBJ2-7; D gene unclear. The V end was cut by 5 bases, the J end by 0 bases, with 8 bases between. The length of the CDR3 is 13 residues. CDR1 and CDR2 from the germline V gene are SGHVS and FNYEAQ. DNA of the CDR3: TGTGCCAGCAGCGACGGATCCTCCTACGAGCAGTACTTC. Translating it yields CASSDGSSYEQYF.

V gene TRBV9 combines with J gene TRBJ2-1; D remains unclear. This CDR3 has 13 residues. Germline CDR1 is SGDLS and CDR2 is YYNGEE. The ends were cut back, 4 bases at V and 0 bases at J, with 5 bases in the middle. CDR3 nucleotides: TGTGCCAGCAGCTCAGACTCCTACAATGAGCAGTTCTTC. Translation gives CASSSDSYNEQFF.

This rearrangement joins TRBV7-2 to TRBJ2-2; TRBD1 aligns across 9 bases. The junction had 0 bases not matched to a gene; V was cut back by 4 bases and J by 3 bases. CDR3 length equals 14 residues. Per germline, CDR1 SGHTA and CDR2 FQGNSA. The CDR3 DNA is TGTGCCAGCAGCTGGACAGGGGACACCGGGGAGCTGTTTTTT. Translating it yields CASSWTGDTGELFF.